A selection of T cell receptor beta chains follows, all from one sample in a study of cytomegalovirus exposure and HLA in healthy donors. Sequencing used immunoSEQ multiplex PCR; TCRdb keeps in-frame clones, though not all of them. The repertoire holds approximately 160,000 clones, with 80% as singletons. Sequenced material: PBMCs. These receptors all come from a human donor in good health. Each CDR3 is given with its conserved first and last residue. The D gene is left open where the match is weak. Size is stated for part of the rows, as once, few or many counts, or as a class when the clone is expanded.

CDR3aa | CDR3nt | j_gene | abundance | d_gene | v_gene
CASTKDRVADSPLHF | TGTGCCAGCACTAAGGACAGGGTCGCGGATTCACCCCTCCACTTT | TRBJ1-6 | - | TRBD1 | TRBV2
CAISDWGLNEKLFF | TGTGCCATCAGTGATTGGGGGCTTAATGAAAAACTGTTTTTT | TRBJ1-4 | - | - | TRBV10-3
CASSQDRTGSSYEQYF | TGCGCCAGCAGCCAAGATCGGACGGGAAGCTCCTACGAGCAGTACTTC | TRBJ2-7 | - | - | TRBV4-3
CASSDGDRGGYTF | TGTGCCAGCAGTGATGGCGACAGGGGTGGCTACACCTTC | TRBJ1-2 | - | TRBD1 | TRBV25-1
CASSEWGGAGETQYF | TGTGCCAGCAGTGAATGGGGTGGGGCAGGGGAGACCCAGTACTTC | TRBJ2-5 | - | - | TRBV2
CASSSPGQIYEQYF | TGTGCCAGCAGCTCCCCGGGACAGATATACGAGCAGTACTTC | TRBJ2-7 | - | TRBD1 | TRBV11-2
CASSSAQGLSYEQYF | TGTGCCAGCAGCAGCGCCCAGGGCCTCTCCTACGAGCAGTACTTC | TRBJ2-7 | once | - | TRBV7-9
CASSVDGGSEAFF | TGTGCCAGCAGCGTAGACGGGGGAAGTGAAGCTTTCTTT | TRBJ1-1 | - | - | TRBV9
CASLASGGPHTDTQYF | TGTGCCAGCCTGGCTAGCGGGGGACCACACACAGATACGCAGTATTTT | TRBJ2-3 | few | TRBD2 | TRBV2
CASSPGLVNYEQYF | TGTGCCAGCTCCCCAGGACTAGTTAACTACGAGCAGTACTTC | TRBJ2-7 | few | TRBD2 | TRBV18
CASSPQLLAGEETQYF | TGTGCCAGCAGCCCTCAATTACTAGCGGGGGAAGAGACCCAGTACTTC | TRBJ2-5 | - | TRBD2 | TRBV11-2
CASTHRRGTYEQYF | TGTGCCAGCACCCATCGGAGGGGAACCTACGAGCAGTACTTC | TRBJ2-7 | once | - | TRBV14
CASSPLAGGNQETQYF | TGTGCCAGCAGCCCGCTTGCGGGGGGTAACCAAGAGACCCAGTACTTC | TRBJ2-5 | - | TRBD2 | TRBV7-9
CASSESGLTGANVLTF | TGTGCCAGCAGTGAATCGGGACTCACTGGGGCCAACGTCCTGACTTTC | TRBJ2-6 | - | - | TRBV25-1
CASSLRGSSYNSPLHF | TGTGCCAGCAGCCTCAGGGGGAGCTCCTATAATTCACCCCTCCACTTT | TRBJ1-6 | - | TRBD1 | TRBV7-2
CASSLAGVGEQYF | TGTGCCAGCAGCTTGGCCGGAGTGGGTGAGCAGTACTTC | TRBJ2-7 | - | - | TRBV7-2
CASSLGGRGGSYEQYF | TGTGCCAGCAGCTTAGGGGGACGGGGGGGCTCCTACGAGCAGTACTTC | TRBJ2-7 | - | TRBD2 | TRBV7-9
CASRPVGGGSYGYTF | TGTGCCAGCAGACCTGTGGGAGGGGGTAGCTATGGCTACACCTTC | TRBJ1-2 | few | - | TRBV6-1
CASSLFTTGRAFF | TGTGCCAGCAGTTTATTTACAACAGGTAGGGCTTTCTTT | TRBJ1-1 | - | - | TRBV27
CASSPERNNEQFF | TGTGCCAGCAGCCCTGAGCGGAACAATGAGCAGTTCTTC | TRBJ2-1 | - | - | TRBV13
CASSVAGVTEAFF | TGTGCCAGCAGTGTGGCAGGGGTGACTGAAGCTTTCTTT | TRBJ1-1 | - | - | TRBV25-1
CASSDRAAAIPRNQETQYF | TGTGCCAGCAGTGACCGCGCAGCGGCCATTCCGAGAAACCAAGAGACCCAGTACTTC | TRBJ2-5 | once | - | TRBV6-4
CASRGGGFGELFF | TGTGCCAGCAGAGGCGGGGGGTTCGGGGAGCTGTTTTTT | TRBJ2-2 | - | TRBD2 | TRBV5-4
CASSLGLYEQYF | TGTGCCAGCAGCTTAGGACTCTACGAGCAGTACTTC | TRBJ2-7 | - | - | TRBV11-3
CASSLAPEGFYEQYF | TGTGCCAGCAGCTTAGCGCCTGAGGGTTTCTACGAGCAGTACTTC | TRBJ2-7 | - | - | TRBV7-8
CASSPQSNYGYTF | TGCGCCAGCAGCCCCCAGTCTAACTATGGCTACACCTTC | TRBJ1-2 | once | - | TRBV4-1
CASSLGQGYGDTQYF | TGTGCCAGCAGCCTTGGACAGGGGTACGGAGATACGCAGTATTTT | TRBJ2-3 | few | TRBD1 | TRBV13
CASRAPQNTHEAFF | TGTGCCAGCAGGGCACCGCAGAACACCCATGAAGCTTTCTTT | TRBJ1-1 | - | - | TRBV7-9
CASRSLFRGANTQYF | TGTGCCAGCAGGTCACTTTTTAGGGGTGCGAATACGCAGTATTTT | TRBJ2-3 | - | - | TRBV5-6
CASSLFPFRGLNTEAFF | TGTGCCAGCAGTTTATTCCCCTTTAGGGGTTTAAACACTGAAGCTTTCTTT | TRBJ1-1 | - | - | TRBV27
CASTLNTEAFF | TGTGCCAGCACTCTGAACACTGAAGCTTTCTTT | TRBJ1-1 | - | - | TRBV6-1
CASTLRGGSYEQYF | TGTGCCAGCACGCTAAGGGGAGGCTCCTACGAGCAGTACTTC | TRBJ2-7 | few | - | TRBV28
CASSGGTGIGETQYF | TGTGCCAGCAGCGGGGGGACAGGGATAGGAGAGACCCAGTACTTC | TRBJ2-5 | - | TRBD1 | TRBV11-3